This T cell receptor (beta chain) was retrieved from a study of glioma-infiltrating T cells (dated by TCRdb to 2016 to 2017). A note on the overall study: Glioma tissue, non-neoplastic brain tissue and matched peripheral blood mononuclear cells were used as sources from which TCR alpha- and beta-chain repertoires were sequenced. Three low-grade glioma patients, under ten primary glioblastoma patients, and three non-glioma patients who contributed non-neoplastic brain tissue made up the paired cohort. To measure how far tissue and blood T-cell populations diverged, each tissue-infiltrating repertoire was compared against the peripheral blood repertoire of the same patient. The paper as a whole reports these results and caveats: Only a very small number of CDR3 sequences turned up in both tissue and blood, a result put down to high CDR3 diversity combined with limited sampling. Small numbers underpinned the group comparisons: roughly eight glioblastoma patients, three low-grade glioma patients and three non-neoplastic patients. VJ-independent divergence between tissue and blood was found to be below expectation in non-neoplastic patients but above expectation in all gliomas, particularly low-grade gliomas.

There are 16 amino acids in the CDR3, from cysteine to phenylalanine inclusive. The entry retains the CDR3 DNA only, 48 bases that are in frame from base 1. Trimming accounts for 6 bases at V and 4 bases at J, while the number of junction bases matched to no gene is 9. Reading the germline V gene (reference sequence) gives CDR1 DFQATT and CDR2 SNEGSKA. The iRepertoire nested amplicon-rescue multiplex PCR (arm-PCR) platform was used to amplify TCR alpha and beta CDR3 regions from RNA. One-step reverse transcription and amplification used roughly 100-450 ng of tissue mRNA or PBMC total RNA as input. Following bead purification, Illumina adapters were added by a secondary multiplex PCR, and libraries between 200 and 400 bp were gel-purified. The libraries contained internal 6-nucleotide barcodes that were used for demultiplexing. Sequencing of the libraries was done on an Illumina MiSeq using 2x220 or 2x250 nucleotide paired-end reads. The authors' analysis ran thus. Paired reads were merged using FLASH 1.2.11 and aligned with BWA-MEM to the GRCh37 human genome, and TRA and TRB reads were then extracted. An IMGT-derived reference of cassette sequences and CDR3 motifs, with pseudogenes included, was used for V and J assignment. Reads were translated in three frames, and productive CDR3s were defined by a C…FGXG motif without stop codons. Clonotypes were defined as unique combinations of V-J cassette pair and CDR3 amino acid sequence. Filtering of reads was based on Hamming distance, with the threshold set by the sequence error rate of each sample in mapped regions. Clones were called with MiXCR by TCRdb after fastp trimmed the public reads at Q25, and only in-frame beta chains were retained. For every CDR3 protein sequence, its rows merge into one entry that carries the most common genes and DNA. TCRdb, not the authors, supplied the V and J calls. This sample lists under 150,000 distinct CDR3 sequences; about 25% were detected once. The ten largest account for around a quarter of the sample.

Concerning this clonotype: It lacks a known antigen. One base away there is no much larger clone; base qualities are not given.

Input material: glioma tissue, nonneoplastic brain tissue, or PBMCs (not recorded which). The rearrangement joined TRBV20-1 to TRBJ2-1; TRBD2 aligns with 13 central bases. The TCR sequence derives from a human donor with low-grade glioma or glioblastoma, undergoing nonglioma brain surgery, or in good health (not recorded which). The DNA is as follows: TGCAGTGCCAGACGACTAGCGGGGGGAGCGTACAATGAGCAGTTCTTC. This codes for CSARRLAGGAYNEQFF.